The T cell receptor beta chain described here comes from a study of T cell changes during pregnancy in multiple sclerosis. This clone was seen just once. Only in-frame clones appear in the TCRdb table, and some are missing; sequencing was by immunoSEQ multiplex PCR. The sample consists of 50,000 to 75,000 clones, 93% of them appearing once. The CDR3 totals 13 residues. Looked up from germline, CDR1 is SGHAT and CDR2 is FQNNGV. V was pared by 7 bases and J by 5 bases, with 6 bases of the junction left unmatched. The origin of this receptor is a female donor with multiple sclerosis, enrolled in a pregnancy study. Sequenced material: CD8+ T cells from peripheral blood mononuclear cells, taken in the third trimester of pregnancy. J is TRBJ1-2 and V is TRBV11-2, with TRBD1 matching 8 bases. CDR3 loop: CASNPTGAYGYTF. The CDR3 nucleotides read TGTGCCAGCAACCCGACAGGGGCTTATGGCTACACCTTC.